These 32 T cell receptor beta chains originate from one sample sequenced in a study of cytomegalovirus exposure and HLA in healthy donors. Primers: 60 Vbeta forward and 13 Jbeta reverse. TCRdb's table, derived via immunoSEQ multiplex PCR, lists solely in-frame clones and lacks some. The sample has around 210,000 clones; more than 75% are singletons. Source material: PBMCs. The receptors were sampled from a male donor in good health and CMV-seropositive.

The V and J genes are TRBV18 and TRBJ2-3, with D uncertain. Trimming cost V 2 bases and J 0 bases, with 9 bases left between them. The CDR3 loop spans 15 amino acids. Looked up from germline, CDR1 is KGHSH and CDR2 is LQKENI. CDR3 protein: CASSPDSVSTDTQYF. The CDR3 bases are TGTGCCAGCTCACCAGATTCGGTGAGCACAGATACGCAGTATTTT.

J is TRBJ2-7 and V is TRBV28; TRBD1 agrees at 8 bases. Trimming took 0 bases from V and 5 from J; bases not matched to a gene: 12. CDR1 is MDHEN, CDR2 SYDVKM, per germline. This CDR3 is built from 17 residues. The CDR3 is CASSLWGGQGLRDEQYF. The DNA for the CDR3 is TGTGCCAGCAGTTTATGGGGTGGACAGGGATTACGTGACGAGCAGTACTTC.

V and J are TRBV7-6 and TRBJ2-1, with 11 bases that match TRBD2. Germline V gene lookup returns CDR1 SGHVS and CDR2 FNYEAQ. The CDR3 contains 16 residues. Unmatched junction bases numbered 7, after V lost 4 bases and J lost 5 bases. CDR3 coding DNA: TGTGCCAGCAGCTCGCAGACTAGCGGGGCGCACAATGAGCAGTTCTTC. Its protein is CASSSQTSGAHNEQFF.

V gene TRBV15 combines with J gene TRBJ2-4; 11 bases line up with TRBD2. This CDR3 spans 17 amino acids. With V trimmed by 2 bases and J by 1 base, 4 bases remained unmatched. Looked up from germline, CDR1 is LNHNV and CDR2 is YYDKDF (reference sequence). CDR3 nucleotide sequence: TGTGCCACCAGCAGAAATAGCGGGAGGGCCGCCAAAAACATTCAGTACTTC. It translates to CATSRNSGRAAKNIQYF.

V and J are TRBV2 and TRBJ2-2; D not resolved. Germline CDR1 SNHLY, CDR2 FYNNEI. The V end lost 7 bases, the J end lost 4 bases, and 16 bases lay between the germline ends. The CDR3 covers 15 residues. As DNA, the CDR3 is TGTGCCAGCACAGTCAGGTCGGATGTCACCGGGGAGCTGTTTTTT. Protein sequence: CASTVRSDVTGELFF.

The chain employs TRBV9 and TRBJ1-6; TRBD1 matches 8 bases. Germline loops: CDR1 SGDLS, CDR2 YYNGEE. J was trimmed by 3 bases and V by 3 bases; bases with no gene match: 5. The CDR3 runs 16 residues. The DNA for the CDR3 is TGTGCCAGCAGCGCCGCAGGGGGCGGCTATAATTCACCCCTCCACTTT. Translation: CASSAAGGGYNSPLHF.

J is TRBJ2-2 and V is TRBV6-6; D uncertain. Germline assignment: CDR1 MNHNY and CDR2 SVGAGI (reference sequence). Trimming shortened V by 2 bases and J by 8 bases, and 18 bases separated the two germline ends. The CDR3 contains 16 residues. CDR3 sequence reads: CASSYVTTTTLGELFF. For the CDR3, the DNA is TGTGCCAGCAGTTACGTGACGACGACGACATTGGGGGAGCTGTTTTTT.

This clone is a singleton in its sample. V is TRBV5-4 and J is TRBJ1-6; 7 bases align to TRBD1. V lost 7 bases and J lost 3; bases outside the gene matches: 10. Per germline, CDR1 SGHNT and CDR2 YYREEE (reference sequence). There are 16 residues in the CDR3. CDR3 region: CASRKQGLIYNSPLHF. Written as DNA, the CDR3 is TGTGCCAGCCGCAAACAGGGGTTGATCTATAATTCACCCCTCCACTTT.

The chain links TRBV5-1 to TRBJ2-5; D ambiguous. The J call may be wrong; the DNA end is better matched by TRBJ2-7. The length of the CDR3 is 13 residues. Germline V gives CDR1 SGHRS, CDR2 YFSETQ. This chain's CDR3 is CASSSPLSYEQYF. The CDR3 bases are TGCGCCAGCAGCTCGCCCCTTTCCTACGAGCAGTACTTC.

The rearrangement uses TRBV6-1 and TRBJ2-7, with TRBD1 matching over 7 bases. This CDR3 spans 14 amino acids. Trimming took 5 bases from V and 2 from J; bases not matched to a gene: 6. In germline, CDR1 is MNHNS, CDR2 SASEGT. The CDR3 region is CASSIGTETYEQYF. The DNA of the CDR3 is TGTGCCAGCAGTATCGGGACAGAAACCTACGAGCAGTACTTC.

This clone has just one count. The J gene is TRBJ2-7, the V gene TRBV18; the match to TRBD2 covers 7 bases. Germline CDR1 reads KGHSH; CDR2 reads LQKENI. The CDR3 spans 12 residues. With V trimmed by 5 bases and J by 4 bases, 2 bases remained unmatched. DNA for the CDR3: TGTGCCAGCTCAACTAGCGATTACGAGCAGTACTTC. Translated: CASSTSDYEQYF.

The chain uses TRBV27 and TRBJ2-3; the D is unclear. Trimming cost V 3 bases and J 4 bases, with 11 bases left between them. CDR3 size: 14 residues. Germline V CDR1 and CDR2: MNHEY, SMNVEV (reference sequence). The CDR3 loop is CASSLTRFADTQYF. The DNA for the CDR3 is TGTGCCAGCAGTTTGACCAGGTTCGCAGATACGCAGTATTTT.

The J gene is TRBJ2-2, the V gene TRBV4-2; TRBD1 might be the D (6 bases). This CDR3 has 15 residues. CDR1 is LGHNA and CDR2 is YNFKEQ in the germline V gene. V was pared by 1 base and J by 2 bases, with 8 bases between. The CDR3 region has the DNA TGTGCCAGCAGCCAAGGGACAGCCAACACCGGGGAGCTGTTTTTT. Encoded protein: CASSQGTANTGELFF.

In the case of this clone: Sequence at one end of the junction differs from germline and may be a read error. The chain is built from TRBV6-6 and TRBJ2-7, with D maybe TRBD1 (6 bases). This CDR3 is built from 15 residues. Germline CDR1 and CDR2: MNHNY and SVGAGI (reference sequence). CDR3 in amino acids: CAGSRFGTVQGEQYF. DNA for the CDR3: TGTGCCGGCAGTCGATTCGGGACGGTACAGGGCGAGCAGTACTTC.

This chain uses TRBV19 with TRBJ1-2; D remains unclear. Trimming removed 4 bases at V and 5 bases at J, with 17 bases between. The CDR3 has 15 amino acids. Germline CDR1 LNHDA, CDR2 SQIVND (reference sequence). In nucleotides, the CDR3 is TGTGCCAGTAGTACGGACTCCGGATCAGCTTATGGCTACACCTTC. It encodes CASSTDSGSAYGYTF.

This clone was observed a single time. The V call is TRBV7-7, the J call TRBJ2-4, with 9 bases fitting TRBD1. This CDR3 has 17 amino acids. Germline-derived CDR1 and CDR2 are SSHAT and FNYEAQ (reference sequence). Unmatched junction bases numbered 8, after V lost 5 bases and J lost 0 bases. The CDR3 is CASSLPQGALAKNIQYF. The CDR3 DNA is TGTGCCAGCAGCCTCCCACAGGGGGCCCTAGCCAAAAACATTCAGTACTTC.

The rearrangement uses TRBV10-3 and TRBJ2-2, with 7 nucleotides matching TRBD2. The CDR3 has 13 amino acids. Germline values: CDR1 ENHRY, CDR2 SYGVKD. Trimming at V came to 5 bases and at J to 6 bases, leaving 3 bases not matched to a gene. CDR3 DNA: TGTGCCATCAGTCTCGGGGGGTCCGGGGAGCTGTTTTTT. Its translation: CAISLGGSGELFF.

This clone was seen only a few times. The chain joins TRBV10-3 to TRBJ2-5, with 8 positions matching TRBD1. The CDR3 consists of 15 residues. V was clipped by 4 bases and J by 4 bases; unmatched bases: 8. Germline assignment: CDR1 ENHRY and CDR2 SYGVKD. The DNA of the CDR3 is TGTGCCATCAGTGGGACCGGGACAGGAGGAGAGACCCAGTACTTC. It specifies CAISGTGTGGETQYF.

A few counts support this clone. The V gene is TRBV18, the J gene TRBJ2-7; 7 positions agree with TRBD1. This CDR3 contains 14 residues. The V segment lost 1 base and the J segment 2 bases; nucleotides outside the gene matches: 2. Germline CDR1 KGHSH, CDR2 LQKENI. As DNA, the CDR3 is TGTGCCAGCTCACCACGACAGGGAGCCTACGAGCAGTACTTC. Translation gives CASSPRQGAYEQYF.

Comment on this clone: One end of the junction is discordant with germline, which a read error may explain. The rearrangement links TRBV30 to TRBJ2-1, with D perhaps TRBD1 (5 bases). CDR1 is GTSNPN, CDR2 SVGIG, per germline (reference sequence). The CDR3 runs 11 residues. As DNA, the CDR3 is TGTGCCTGGAGTGGACAGATTCGGGCCCTCTTC. This encodes CAWSGQIRALF.

This rearrangement joins TRBV2 to TRBJ2-5; TRBD2 agrees at 12 bases. Germline V gene lookup returns CDR1 SNHLY and CDR2 FYNNEI. Germline trimming cut 6 bases from V and 1 base from J; bases unmatched to any gene: 12. The CDR3 loop spans 18 amino acids. The CDR3, as DNA: TGTGCCAGCAGGGGGGGGACTAGCGGGTACCCAGCCCAAGAGACCCAGTACTTC. Translating it yields CASRGGTSGYPAQETQYF.

This clone was seen just once. The V and J genes are TRBV11-2 and TRBJ2-4, with a tentative D call TRBD1 (6 bases). V was shortened by 6 bases and J by 2 bases, with 11 bases between the two germline ends. The CDR3 is 14 amino acids. Germline V gene sequence: CDR1 SGHAT, CDR2 FQNNGV. The CDR3 region is CASSTQGTKNIQYF. CDR3 nucleotides: TGTGCCAGCAGTACCCAGGGGACCAAAAACATTCAGTACTTC.

CDR3 loop: CASRGGLANYGYTF. The CDR3 coding sequence is TGCGCCAGCAGGGGGGGACTAGCTAACTATGGCTACACCTTC. The rearrangement links TRBV10-2 to TRBJ1-2; D possibly corresponds to TRBD1 (5 bases). This CDR3 is 14 amino acids long. The V end was cut by 6 bases, the J end by 0 bases, with 11 bases between. CDR1 is WSHSY and CDR2 is SAAADI in the germline V gene.

This clone was recorded a few times. This chain connects TRBV7-7 to TRBJ2-5; 7 bases match TRBD1. The CDR3 length is 13 residues. V trimming: 5 bases; J trimming: 2 bases; junction bases outside the gene matches: 2. Germline-derived CDR1 and CDR2 are SSHAT and FNYEAQ (reference sequence). CDR3 sequence reads: CASSGTAQETQYF. The CDR3, as DNA: TGTGCCAGCAGCGGGACAGCTCAAGAGACCCAGTACTTC.

The V call is TRBV4-3, the J call TRBJ2-7; 8 bases agree with TRBD2. The CDR3 runs 17 residues. The junction had 8 bases not matched to a gene; V was cut back by 1 base and J by 0 bases. The germline CDR1 and CDR2 sequences are LGHNA and YSLEER. Here the CDR3 DNA reads TGCGCCAGCAGCCAAGTGGCGGGGGGCGGGGTCTCCTACGAGCAGTACTTC. It yields the protein CASSQVAGGGVSYEQYF.

CDR3 in amino acids: CASSFGKNTEAFF. CDR3 nucleotide sequence: TGTGCCAGCAGTTTCGGTAAGAACACTGAAGCTTTCTTT. The V gene is TRBV27, the J gene TRBJ1-1, with D hard to call. This CDR3 has 13 amino acids. The germline CDR1 and CDR2 sequences are MNHEY and SMNVEV (reference sequence). Trimming stripped 3 bases from V and 1 base from J, with 6 bases between.

V gene TRBV10-3 combines with J gene TRBJ1-3; a possible D gene is TRBD1 (5 bases). This CDR3 is 17 amino acids long. Germline CDR1 and CDR2: ENHRY and SYGVKD. Trimming stripped 6 bases from V and 0 bases from J, with 18 bases between. CDR3 loop: CAIRLGSGADSGNTIYF. For the CDR3, the DNA is TGTGCCATCAGACTGGGAAGTGGGGCCGACTCTGGAAACACCATATATTTT.

The rearrangement uses TRBV5-1 and TRBJ1-6; TRBD1 aligns across 7 bases. Germline CDR1 reads SGHRS; CDR2 reads YFSETQ. The CDR3 sequence is 14 residues long. V dropped 4 bases and J dropped 6; count of bases not matched to a gene: 4. The CDR3 region is CASSPDRLNSPLHF. The CDR3 nucleotides read TGCGCCAGCAGCCCGGACAGGCTTAATTCACCCCTCCACTTT.

In this sample, this clone turned up once. V is TRBV27 and J is TRBJ2-4, with 10 bases aligning to TRBD2. This CDR3 spans 17 amino acids. The germline CDR1 and CDR2 sequences are MNHEY and SMNVEV (reference sequence). V gave up 5 bases and J gave up 1 base; unmatched junction bases: 8. Here the CDR3 DNA reads TGTGCCAGCAGTACCCGGAGCGGGGGGGTGGCCAAAAACATTCAGTACTTC. It is translated as CASSTRSGGVAKNIQYF.

The rearrangement uses TRBV5-1 and TRBJ2-7; 8 bases align to TRBD1. This CDR3 is built from 14 residues. V was clipped by 2 bases and J by 1 base; unmatched bases: 2. The V gene's germline CDR1 is SGHRS and CDR2 YFSETQ. As DNA, the CDR3 is TGCGCCAGCAGCTTATACAGGGGGTCCTACGAGCAGTACTTC. It encodes CASSLYRGSYEQYF.

This chain connects TRBV2 to TRBJ2-7, with a weak D call TRBD2 (5 bases). Trimming cost V 4 bases and J 3 bases, with 10 bases left between them. The germline V gene encodes CDR1 SNHLY and CDR2 FYNNEI. The CDR3 totals 13 residues. In DNA, the CDR3 is TGTGCCAGCAGTGGGAGGATTAACTACGAGCAGTACTTC. Amino acids: CASSGRINYEQYF.

The rearrangement uses TRBV1 and TRBJ2-2; TRBD2 is the table's D call and was not checked against the DNA. TRBV1 is shown as a pseudogene. The CDR3 consists of 18 residues. The DNA for the CDR3 is TGCACCAGCAGGTTTCTCTCCTCGCAGCGGGGGGACACCGGGGAGCTGTTTTTT. Amino acid sequence: CTSRFLSSQRGDTGELFF.